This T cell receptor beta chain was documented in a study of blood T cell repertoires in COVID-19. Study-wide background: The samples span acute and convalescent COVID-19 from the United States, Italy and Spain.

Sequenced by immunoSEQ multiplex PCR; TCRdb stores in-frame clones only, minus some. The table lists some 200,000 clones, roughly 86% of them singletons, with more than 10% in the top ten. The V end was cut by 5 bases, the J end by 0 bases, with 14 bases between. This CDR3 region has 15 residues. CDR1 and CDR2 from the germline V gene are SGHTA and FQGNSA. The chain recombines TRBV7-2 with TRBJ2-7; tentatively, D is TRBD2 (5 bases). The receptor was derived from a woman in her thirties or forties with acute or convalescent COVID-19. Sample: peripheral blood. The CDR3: CASSGRGADSYEQYF. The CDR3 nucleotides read TGTGCCAGCAGCGGCCGTGGAGCGGACTCCTACGAGCAGTACTTC.